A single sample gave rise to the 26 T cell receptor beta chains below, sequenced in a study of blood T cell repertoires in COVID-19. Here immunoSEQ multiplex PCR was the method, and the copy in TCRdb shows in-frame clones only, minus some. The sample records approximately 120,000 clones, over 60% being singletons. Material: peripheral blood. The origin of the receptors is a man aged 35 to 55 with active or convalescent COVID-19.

The DNA for the CDR3 is TGTGCCAGCGGCCACACAGATACGCAGTATTTT. The encoded protein is CASGHTDTQYF. This chain links TRBV27 with TRBJ2-3; D not certain. V lost 8 bases and J lost 2, with 5 bases in between. Germline CDR1 and CDR2: MNHEY and SMNVEV (reference sequence). The CDR3 loop spans 11 amino acids.

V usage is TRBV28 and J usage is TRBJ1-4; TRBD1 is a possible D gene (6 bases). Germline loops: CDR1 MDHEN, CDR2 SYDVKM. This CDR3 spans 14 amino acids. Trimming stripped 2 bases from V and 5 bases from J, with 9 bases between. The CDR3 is CASSLGDINEKLFF. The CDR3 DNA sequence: TGTGCCAGCAGTTTAGGGGACATAAATGAAAAACTGTTTTTT.

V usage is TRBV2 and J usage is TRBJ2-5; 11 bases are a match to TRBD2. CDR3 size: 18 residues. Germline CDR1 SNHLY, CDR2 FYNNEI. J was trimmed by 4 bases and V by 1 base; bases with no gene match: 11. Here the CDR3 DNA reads TGTGCCAGCAGTGAAGGAGTCTCTCTAGCGGGGGGAAGAGAGACCCAGTACTTC. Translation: CASSEGVSLAGGRETQYF.

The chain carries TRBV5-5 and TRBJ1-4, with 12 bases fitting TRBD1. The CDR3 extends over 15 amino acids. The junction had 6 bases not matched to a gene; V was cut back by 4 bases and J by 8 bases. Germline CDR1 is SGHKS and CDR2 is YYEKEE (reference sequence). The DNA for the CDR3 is TGTGCCAGCAGCACCTCCGGGACAGGGGGCGAAAAACTGTTTTTT. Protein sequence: CASSTSGTGGEKLFF.

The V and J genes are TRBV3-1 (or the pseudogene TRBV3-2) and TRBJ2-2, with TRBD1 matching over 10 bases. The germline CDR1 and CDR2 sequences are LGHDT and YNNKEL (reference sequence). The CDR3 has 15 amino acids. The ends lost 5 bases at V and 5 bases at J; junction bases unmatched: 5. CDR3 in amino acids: CASSSGTGVTGELFF. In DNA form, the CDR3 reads TGTGCCAGCAGCTCCGGGACAGGGGTTACCGGGGAGCTGTTTTTT.

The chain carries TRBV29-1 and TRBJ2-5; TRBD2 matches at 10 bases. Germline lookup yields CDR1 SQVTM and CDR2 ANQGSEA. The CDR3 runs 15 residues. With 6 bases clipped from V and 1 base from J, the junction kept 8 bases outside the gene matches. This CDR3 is CSVRRGTSAQETQYF. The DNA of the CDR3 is TGCAGCGTCCGGCGAGGGACTAGCGCCCAAGAGACCCAGTACTTC.

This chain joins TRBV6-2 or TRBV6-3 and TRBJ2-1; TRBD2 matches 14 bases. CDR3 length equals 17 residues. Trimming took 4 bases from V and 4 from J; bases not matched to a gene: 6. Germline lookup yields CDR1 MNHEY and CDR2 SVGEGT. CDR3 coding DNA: TGTGCCAGCAGTTTTGGGACTAGCGGGGGTTTATACAATGAGCAGTTCTTC. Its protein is CASSFGTSGGLYNEQFF.

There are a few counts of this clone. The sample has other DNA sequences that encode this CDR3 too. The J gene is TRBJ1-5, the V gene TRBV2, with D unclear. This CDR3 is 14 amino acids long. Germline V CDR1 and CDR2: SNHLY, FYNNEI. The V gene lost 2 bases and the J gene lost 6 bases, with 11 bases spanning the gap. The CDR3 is CASSELQGGQPQHF. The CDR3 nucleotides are TGTGCCAGCAGTGAATTACAAGGAGGTCAGCCCCAGCATTTT.

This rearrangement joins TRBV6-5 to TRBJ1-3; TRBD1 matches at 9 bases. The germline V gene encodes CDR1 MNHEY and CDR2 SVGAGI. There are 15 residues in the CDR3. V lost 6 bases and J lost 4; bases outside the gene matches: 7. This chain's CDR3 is CASSAGTGTGNTIYF. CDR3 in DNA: TGTGCCAGCAGCGCCGGGACAGGGACCGGAAACACCATATATTTT.

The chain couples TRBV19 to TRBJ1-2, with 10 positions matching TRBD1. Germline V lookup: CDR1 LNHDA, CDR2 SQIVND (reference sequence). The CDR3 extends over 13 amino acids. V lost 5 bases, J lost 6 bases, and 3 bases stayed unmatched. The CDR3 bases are TGTGCCAGTAGTGCGGACAGGGGGAATGGCTACACCTTC. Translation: CASSADRGNGYTF.

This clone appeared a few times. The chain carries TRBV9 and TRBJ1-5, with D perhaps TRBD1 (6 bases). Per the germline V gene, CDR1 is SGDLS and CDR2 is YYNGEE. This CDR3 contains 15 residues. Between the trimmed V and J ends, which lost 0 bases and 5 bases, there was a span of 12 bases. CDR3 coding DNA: TGTGCCAGCAGCGTAGCAGGGGAGGGACATCAGCCCCAGCATTTT. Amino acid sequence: CASSVAGEGHQPQHF.

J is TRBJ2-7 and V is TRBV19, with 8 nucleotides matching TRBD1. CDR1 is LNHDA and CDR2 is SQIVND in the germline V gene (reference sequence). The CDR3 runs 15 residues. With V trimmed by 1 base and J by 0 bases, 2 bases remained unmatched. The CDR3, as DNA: TGTGCCAGTAGTATAGGACAGGGGACCTCCTACGAGCAGTACTTC. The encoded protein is CASSIGQGTSYEQYF.

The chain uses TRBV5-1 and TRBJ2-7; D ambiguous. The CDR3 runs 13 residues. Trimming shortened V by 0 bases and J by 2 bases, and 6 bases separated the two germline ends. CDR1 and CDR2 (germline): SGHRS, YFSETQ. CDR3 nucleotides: TGCGCCAGCAGCTTGGATAGAGCCTACGAGCAGTACTTC. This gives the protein CASSLDRAYEQYF.

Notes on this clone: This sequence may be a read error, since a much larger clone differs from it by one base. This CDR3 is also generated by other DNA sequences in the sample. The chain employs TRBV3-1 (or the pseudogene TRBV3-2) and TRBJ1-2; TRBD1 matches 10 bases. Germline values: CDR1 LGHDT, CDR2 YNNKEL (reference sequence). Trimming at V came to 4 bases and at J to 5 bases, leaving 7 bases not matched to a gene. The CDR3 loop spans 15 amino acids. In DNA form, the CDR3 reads TGTGCCAGCAGCCTAGGACAGGGGGGAAATTATGGCTACACCTTC. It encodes CASSLGQGGNYGYTF.

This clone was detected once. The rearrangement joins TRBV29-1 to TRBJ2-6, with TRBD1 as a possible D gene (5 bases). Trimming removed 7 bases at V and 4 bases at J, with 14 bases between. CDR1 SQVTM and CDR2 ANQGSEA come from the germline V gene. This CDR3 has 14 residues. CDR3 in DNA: TGCAGCGGCACAGGCATCCTGGGGGCCAACGTCCTGACTTTC. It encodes CSGTGILGANVLTF.

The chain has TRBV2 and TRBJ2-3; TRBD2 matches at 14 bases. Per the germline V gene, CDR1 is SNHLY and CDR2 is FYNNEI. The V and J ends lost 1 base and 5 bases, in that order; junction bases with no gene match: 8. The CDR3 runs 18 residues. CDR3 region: CASSEVGGLAGGLDTQYF. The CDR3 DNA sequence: TGTGCCAGCAGTGAAGTGGGAGGACTAGCGGGAGGTTTAGATACGCAGTATTTT.

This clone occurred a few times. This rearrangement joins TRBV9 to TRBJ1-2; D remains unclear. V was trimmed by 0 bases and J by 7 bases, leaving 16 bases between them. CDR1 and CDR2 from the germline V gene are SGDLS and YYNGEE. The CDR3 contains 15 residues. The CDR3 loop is CASSVGLVGSGGYTF. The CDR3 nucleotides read TGTGCCAGCAGCGTAGGACTCGTAGGCTCGGGTGGCTACACCTTC.

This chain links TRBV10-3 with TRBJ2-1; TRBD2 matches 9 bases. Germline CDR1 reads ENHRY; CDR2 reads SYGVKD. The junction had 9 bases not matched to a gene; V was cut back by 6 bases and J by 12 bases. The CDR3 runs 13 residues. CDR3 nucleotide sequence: TGTGCCATCAGGGGCGGGGGGGCCGAAGGGCAGTTCTTC. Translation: CAIRGGGAEGQFF.

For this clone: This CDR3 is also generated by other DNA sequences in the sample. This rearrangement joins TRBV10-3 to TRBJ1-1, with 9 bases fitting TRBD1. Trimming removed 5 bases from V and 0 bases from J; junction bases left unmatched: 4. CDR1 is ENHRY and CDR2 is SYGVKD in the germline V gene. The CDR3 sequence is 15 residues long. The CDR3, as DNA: TGTGCCATCAGTAGGACAGGGGATATGAACACTGAAGCTTTCTTT. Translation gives CAISRTGDMNTEAFF.

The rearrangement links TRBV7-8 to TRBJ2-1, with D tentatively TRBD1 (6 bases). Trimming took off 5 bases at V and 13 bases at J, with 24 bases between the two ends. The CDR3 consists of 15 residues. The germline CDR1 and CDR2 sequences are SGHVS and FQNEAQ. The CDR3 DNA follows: TGTGCCAGCAGCCAAACGCGGACAGCAGGTTTTCTCCAGTTCTTC. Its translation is CASSQTRTAGFLQFF. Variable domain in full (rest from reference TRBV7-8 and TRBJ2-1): GAGVSQSPRYKVAKRGQDVALRCDPISGHVSLFWYQQALGQGPEFLTYFQNEAQLDKSGLPSDRFFAERPEGSVSTLKIQRTQQEDSAVYLCASSQTRTAGFLQFFGPGTRLTVL.

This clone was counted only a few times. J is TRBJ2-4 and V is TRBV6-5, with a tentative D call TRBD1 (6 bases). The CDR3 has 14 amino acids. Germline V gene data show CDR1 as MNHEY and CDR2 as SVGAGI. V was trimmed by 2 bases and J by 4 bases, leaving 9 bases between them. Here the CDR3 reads CASSYGGQKNIQYF. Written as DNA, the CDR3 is TGTGCCAGCAGTTACGGGGGACAAAAAAACATTCAGTACTTC.

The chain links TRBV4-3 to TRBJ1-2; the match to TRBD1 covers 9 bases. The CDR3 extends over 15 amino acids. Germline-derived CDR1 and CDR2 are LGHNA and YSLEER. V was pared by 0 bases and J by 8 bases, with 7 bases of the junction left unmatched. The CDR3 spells CASSQDRGTGRGYTF. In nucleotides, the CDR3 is TGCGCCAGCAGCCAAGATCGCGGGACAGGGCGAGGCTACACCTTC.

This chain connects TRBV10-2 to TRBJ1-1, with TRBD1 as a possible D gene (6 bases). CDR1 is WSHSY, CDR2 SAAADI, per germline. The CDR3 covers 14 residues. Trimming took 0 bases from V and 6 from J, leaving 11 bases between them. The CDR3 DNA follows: TGCGCCAGCAGTGAGTCGAAGAAGGGGGCTGAAGCTTTCTTT. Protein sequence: CASSESKKGAEAFF.

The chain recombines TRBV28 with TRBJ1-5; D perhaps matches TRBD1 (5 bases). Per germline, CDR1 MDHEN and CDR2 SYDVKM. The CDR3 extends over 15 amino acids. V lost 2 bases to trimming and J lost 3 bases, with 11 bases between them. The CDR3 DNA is TGTGCCAGCAGTTTACGCAGGGTCTCCAATCAGCCCCAGCATTTT. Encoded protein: CASSLRRVSNQPQHF.

The CDR3 DNA follows: TGTGCCAGCTCACCACCCCGACTAGCGGGGGGGAATGAGCAGTTCTTC. It encodes CASSPPRLAGGNEQFF. The rearrangement joins TRBV18 to TRBJ2-1; 14 positions agree with TRBD2. Germline assignment: CDR1 KGHSH and CDR2 LQKENI. V gave up 0 bases and J gave up 7 bases; unmatched junction bases: 2. The CDR3 extends over 16 amino acids. Filled out from reference TRBV18 and TRBJ2-1, the complete variable domain reads NAGVMQNPRHLVRRRGQEARLRCSPMKGHSHVYWYRQLPEEGLKFMVYLQKENIIDESGMPKERFSAEFPKEGPSILRIQQVVRGDSAAYFCASSPPRLAGGNEQFFGPGTRLTVL.

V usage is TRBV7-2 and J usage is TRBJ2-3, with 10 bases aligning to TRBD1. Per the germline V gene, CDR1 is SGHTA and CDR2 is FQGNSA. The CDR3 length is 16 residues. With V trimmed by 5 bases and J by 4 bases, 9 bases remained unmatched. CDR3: CASSVGDRGMADTQYF. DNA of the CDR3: TGTGCCAGCAGCGTGGGGGACAGGGGAATGGCAGATACGCAGTATTTT.